This note documents a single TCR beta chain sequence. Its specificity is unknown. The data derive from a study of cytomegalovirus exposure and HLA in healthy donors. General study points: A later analysis found TCR association rates differed by HLA locus, highest for DRB1 and lowest for HLA-C. Other equally common chains were less clonally expanded than HLA-associated TCR beta chains, a later analysis showed. The authors reported that TCR beta sequences could predict HLA-A and HLA-B alleles. These predictions were accurate for most subjects in the first cohort.

Despite likely unrecorded immune exposures, the donors were nominally healthy at the time of sampling. A multiplex PCR was run with 60 Vbeta primers and 13 Jbeta primers. Sequencing used immunoSEQ multiplex PCR; TCRdb keeps in-frame clones, though not all of them. The table includes some 150,000 clones, about four fifths detected once. The CDR3 consists of 15 residues. Germline loops: CDR1 SNHLY, CDR2 FYNNEI. V dropped 6 bases and J dropped 5 bases, with 16 bases sitting between them. The chain couples TRBV2 to TRBJ1-4; D call uncertain. Sequenced sample: PBMCs. The receptor comes from a man younger than 45 in good health and CMV-seronegative. The CDR3 loop reads CASSASRGENEKLFF. CDR3 DNA: TGTGCCAGCAGCGCCAGCCGCGGCGAGAATGAAAAACTGTTTTTT.